This TCR beta chain is drawn from a study of spatial heterogeneity in lung cancer. Study-level results: Higher tumor mutation counts went along with higher counts of expanded intratumoral alpha and beta TCRs.

TCRdb passed the 5' RACE reads through MiXCR, listing each CDR3 protein once. This sample has about 27,000 distinct CDR3 sequences, with 7.1% found just once. The germline V gene has CDR1 MNHEY and CDR2 SVGAGI. V shed 0 bases and J shed 1 base, with 9 bases lying between them. CDR3 length equals 15 residues. Time point reported: sample taken at primary tumor resection. In its sample, this clonotype was seen many times. No antigen is known for it. The receptor's source is a male donor with early-stage non-small cell lung cancer. The sequencing used lung tumor tissue, collected at surgery. The chain recombines TRBV6-5 with TRBJ1-1; D ambiguous. The CDR3 reads CASSYSMGGNTEAFF. CDR3 bases: TGTGCCAGCAGTTACTCGATGGGAGGGAACACTGAAGCTTTCTTT.